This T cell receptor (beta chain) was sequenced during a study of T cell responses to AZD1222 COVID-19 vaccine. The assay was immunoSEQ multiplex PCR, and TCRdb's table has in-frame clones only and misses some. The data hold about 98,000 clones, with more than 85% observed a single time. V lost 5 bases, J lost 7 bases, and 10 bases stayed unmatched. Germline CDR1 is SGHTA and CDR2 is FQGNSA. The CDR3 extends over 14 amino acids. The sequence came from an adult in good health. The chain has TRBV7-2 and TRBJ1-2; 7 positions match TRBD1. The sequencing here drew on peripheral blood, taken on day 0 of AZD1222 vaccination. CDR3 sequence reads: CASSPGGGGFGYTF. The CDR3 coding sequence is TGTGCCAGCAGCCCCGGGGGAGGGGGCTTTGGCTACACCTTC. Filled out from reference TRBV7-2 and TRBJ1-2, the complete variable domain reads GAGVSQSPSNKVTEKGKDVELRCDPISGHTALYWYRQSLGQGLEFLIYFQGNSAPDKSGLPSDRFSAERTGGSVSTLTIQRTQQEDSAVYLCASSPGGGGFGYTFGSGTRLTVV.